This T cell receptor beta chain was recovered during a study of cytomegalovirus exposure and HLA in healthy donors. Germline loops: CDR1 LNHDA, CDR2 SQIVND (reference sequence). The CDR3 is made up of 14 amino acids. V was shortened by 5 bases and J by 1 base, with 10 bases between the two germline ends. Vbeta (60) and Jbeta (13) primers were used in the PCR. Measured with immunoSEQ multiplex PCR; TCRdb has only the in-frame clones, and not every one. The sample lists more than 200,000 clones; over 60% were seen once. A note on this clone: What it recognizes is unknown.

Overall study findings and caveats: TRBV6-2, TRBV6-3 and some other V segments were unresolvable in 87-base-pair reads.

The sequence was obtained from a man younger than 30 in good health and CMV-seronegative. The rearrangement links TRBV19 to TRBJ2-3; possibly TRBD1 for D (6 bases). Sequenced sample: PBMCs. The CDR3 region has the DNA TGTGCCAGTAGTCTTAGACAGGGCACAGATACGCAGTATTTT. It yields the protein CASSLRQGTDTQYF.